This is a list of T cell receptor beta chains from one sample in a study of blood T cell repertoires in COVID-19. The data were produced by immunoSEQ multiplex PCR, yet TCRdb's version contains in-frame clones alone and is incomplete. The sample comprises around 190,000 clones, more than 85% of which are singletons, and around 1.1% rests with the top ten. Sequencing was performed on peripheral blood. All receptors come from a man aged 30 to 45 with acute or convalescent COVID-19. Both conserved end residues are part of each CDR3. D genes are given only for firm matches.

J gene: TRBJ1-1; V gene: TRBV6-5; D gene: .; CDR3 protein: CASSLRDNTEAFF; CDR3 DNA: TGTGCCAGCAGTCTACGGGATAACACTGAAGCTTTCTTT
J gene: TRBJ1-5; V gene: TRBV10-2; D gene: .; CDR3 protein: CASSPLGGGQPQHF; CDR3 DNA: TGCGCCAGCAGCCCACTGGGAGGCGGCCAGCCCCAGCATTTT
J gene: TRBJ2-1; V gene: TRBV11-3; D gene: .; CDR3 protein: CASSLDGGGGYNEQFF; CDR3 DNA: TGTGCCAGCAGCTTAGATGGAGGAGGTGGGTACAATGAGCAGTTCTTC
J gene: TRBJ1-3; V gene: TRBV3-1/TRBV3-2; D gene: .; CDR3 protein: CASSRQGTYSGNTIYF; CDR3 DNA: TGTGCCAGCAGCCGGCAGGGGACATACTCTGGAAACACCATATATTTT
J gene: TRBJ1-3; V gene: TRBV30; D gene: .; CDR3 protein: CAWSAPRSSGNTIYF; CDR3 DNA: TGTGCCTGGAGTGCCCCACGGAGCTCTGGAAACACCATATATTTT
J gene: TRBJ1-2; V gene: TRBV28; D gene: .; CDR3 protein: CASSSLLVGGYTF; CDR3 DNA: TGTGCCAGCAGCTCATTATTAGTCGGTGGCTACACCTTC
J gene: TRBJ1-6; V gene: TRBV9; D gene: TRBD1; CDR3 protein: CASSPRGLSSPLHF; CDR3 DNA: TGTGCCAGCAGCCCCAGGGGGCTCTCTTCACCCCTCCACTTT
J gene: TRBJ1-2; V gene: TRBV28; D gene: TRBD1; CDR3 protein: CASIKDRVHGYTF; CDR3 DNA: TGTGCCAGCATCAAAGACAGGGTACATGGCTACACCTTC
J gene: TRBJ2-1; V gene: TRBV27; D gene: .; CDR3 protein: CASSLYRPEGSEQFF; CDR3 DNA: TGTGCCAGCAGTTTATATCGCCCGGAGGGGAGTGAGCAGTTCTTC
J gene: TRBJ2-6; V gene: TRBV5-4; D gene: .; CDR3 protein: CASSLSGSGANVLTF; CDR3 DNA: TGTGCCAGCAGCTTGTCCGGGTCTGGGGCCAACGTCCTGACTTTC
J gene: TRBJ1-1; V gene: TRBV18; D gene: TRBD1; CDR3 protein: CASSPDRATEAFF; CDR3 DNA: TGTGCCAGCTCACCAGACAGGGCCACTGAAGCTTTCTTT
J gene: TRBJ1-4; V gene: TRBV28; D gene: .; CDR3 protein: CASSALGGGEKLFF; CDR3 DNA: TGTGCCAGCAGTGCCCTAGGGGGAGGGGAAAAACTGTTTTTT
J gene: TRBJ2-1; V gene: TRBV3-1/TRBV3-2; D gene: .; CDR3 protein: CASSQVADLTMEQFF; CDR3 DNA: TGTGCCAGCAGCCAAGTAGCGGACCTCACGATGGAGCAGTTCTTC
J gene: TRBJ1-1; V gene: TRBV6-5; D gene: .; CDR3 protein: CASSYGGGTEAFF; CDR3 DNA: TGTGCCAGCAGTTACGGCGGGGGGACTGAAGCTTTCTTT
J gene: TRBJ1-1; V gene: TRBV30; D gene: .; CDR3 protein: CAWSFNLPEAFF; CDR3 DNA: TGTGCCTGGAGTTTTAACTTACCTGAAGCTTTCTTT
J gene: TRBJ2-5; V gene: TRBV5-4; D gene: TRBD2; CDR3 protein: CASSLFPSGGTETQYF; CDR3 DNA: TGTGCCAGCAGCTTGTTTCCTAGCGGGGGGACAGAGACCCAGTACTTC